Following are 26 T cell receptor beta chains from one sample sequenced in a study of blood T cell repertoires in COVID-19. TCRdb's copy holds only in-frame clones and misses some; the assay was immunoSEQ multiplex PCR. The table includes approximately 240,000 clones, around 85% detected once. Material: peripheral blood. Receptors originate from a woman aged 40 to 50 with active or convalescent COVID-19.

The rearrangement joins TRBV2 to TRBJ1-5, with D maybe TRBD1 (6 bases). This CDR3 region has 16 residues. V was trimmed by 8 bases and J by 0 bases, leaving 17 bases between them. CDR1 is SNHLY and CDR2 is FYNNEI in the germline V gene. This chain's CDR3 is CASGQQPPYSNQPQHF. CDR3 nucleotide sequence: TGTGCCAGCGGACAGCAACCTCCTTATAGCAATCAGCCCCAGCATTTT. Full variable domain (missing parts from reference TRBV2 and TRBJ1-5): EPEVTQTPSHQVTQMGQEVILRCVPISNHLYFYWYRQILGQKVEFLVSFYNNEISEKSEIFDDQFSVERPDGSNFTLKIRSTKLEDSAMYFCASGQQPPYSNQPQHFGDGTRLSIL.

The chain has TRBV4-1 and TRBJ2-3; 10 bases are a match to TRBD2. Germline V gives CDR1 MGHRA, CDR2 YSYEKL. The ends lost 5 bases at V and 0 bases at J; junction bases unmatched: 17. CDR3 size: 20 residues. The CDR3 DNA reads TGCGCCAGCAGCTTGCGTCTTCTGGGGACTAGCGATACTAGCACAGATACGCAGTATTTT. Protein: CASSLRLLGTSDTSTDTQYF.

The V gene is TRBV5-1, the J gene TRBJ1-6, with TRBD1 identical over 10 bases. Unmatched junction bases numbered 3, after V lost 2 bases and J lost 10 bases. CDR3 length equals 14 residues. Per germline, CDR1 SGHRS and CDR2 YFSETQ. CDR3 protein: CASSFGTGESPLHF. The DNA for the CDR3 is TGCGCCAGCAGCTTTGGGACAGGGGAATCACCCCTCCACTTT.

V and J are TRBV5-1 and TRBJ1-2; 11 bases agree with TRBD1. Germline-derived CDR1 and CDR2 are SGHRS and YFSETQ. The CDR3 has 17 residues. V dropped 0 bases and J dropped 3; count of bases not matched to a gene: 7. CDR3 coding DNA: TGCGCCAGCAGCTTGGGAGGGACAGGGGGATCCTACTATGGCTACACCTTC. Its translation: CASSLGGTGGSYYGYTF.

The gene calls are TRBV25-1 and TRBJ2-2; 8 nucleotides align to TRBD2. This CDR3 region has 17 residues. The V gene end was trimmed by 3 bases and the J gene end by 2 bases; junction bases not matched to a gene: 8. Germline lookup yields CDR1 MGHDK and CDR2 SYGVNS. The CDR3 nucleotides read TGTGCCAGCAGTGATCCGAGCGGGGGAGCCAACACCGGGGAGCTGTTTTTT. As protein: CASSDPSGGANTGELFF.

This chain links TRBV7-3 with TRBJ2-3; weak D call: TRBD1 (5 bases). CDR1 and CDR2 from the germline V gene are SGHTA and FQGTGA. Deletions cut 4 bases from V and 6 bases from J, with 8 bases between. The CDR3 extends over 12 amino acids. Here the CDR3 reads CASSSPGDTQYF. The CDR3 DNA reads as TGTGCCAGCAGCTCACCAGGGGATACGCAGTATTTT.

The chain joins TRBV7-2 to TRBJ1-4; TRBD1 is a possible D gene (5 bases). The CDR3 totals 14 residues. V lost 1 base and J 9 bases, leaving 12 bases between the germline ends. Germline V gives CDR1 SGHTA, CDR2 FQGNSA. The CDR3 region has the DNA TGTGCCAGCAGCTTAGATAGACAGACACAAAAACTGTTTTTT. Protein: CASSLDRQTQKLFF.

The chain is built from TRBV19 and TRBJ1-2; TRBD1 matches at 10 bases. CDR1 and CDR2 (germline): LNHDA, SQIVND (reference sequence). The CDR3 is made up of 16 amino acids. V trimming: 6 bases; J trimming: 3 bases; junction bases outside the gene matches: 10. The DNA of the CDR3 is TGTGCCAGTAGCCCCTTGGGGGACAGGGGTGACTATGGCTACACCTTC. Its translation is CASSPLGDRGDYGYTF.

The genes are TRBV3-1 (or the pseudogene TRBV3-2) and TRBJ2-1; 11 bases line up with TRBD2. After removal of 8 bases from V and 6 bases from J, the junction contained 9 bases not matched to a gene. CDR1 and CDR2 from the germline V gene are LGHDT and YNNKEL (reference sequence). The length of the CDR3 is 15 residues. CDR3 protein: CASRLSGGAGNEQFF. The CDR3 bases are TGTGCCAGCCGACTTAGCGGGGGGGCGGGCAATGAGCAGTTCTTC.

The chain links TRBV27 to TRBJ1-1; TRBD1 is a possible D gene (6 bases). V was shortened by 9 bases and J by 8 bases, with 22 bases between the two germline ends. The CDR3 consists of 14 residues. The V gene's germline CDR1 is MNHEY and CDR2 SMNVEV (reference sequence). CDR3 loop: CASEASGGQTEAFF. Here the CDR3 DNA reads TGTGCCAGTGAAGCCAGTGGGGGCCAAACGGAAGCTTTCTTT.

This chain links TRBV6-4 with TRBJ1-1; TRBD1 is a possible D gene (5 bases). V was clipped by 6 bases and J by 1 base, with 21 bases between them. The CDR3 contains 17 residues. In germline, CDR1 is MRHNA, CDR2 SNTAGT. CDR3 nucleotides: TGTGCCAGCAGGCTGACAGAAGGAGCCTCACGGAACACTGAAGCTTTCTTT. It encodes CASRLTEGASRNTEAFF.

The chain recombines TRBV6-2 or TRBV6-3 with TRBJ2-1; perhaps TRBD2 as D (6 bases). CDR3 size: 16 residues. Trimming took off 4 bases at V and 0 bases at J, with 13 bases between the two ends. From germline, CDR1 is MNHEY and CDR2 SVGEGT. Here the CDR3 reads CASSSEAGPSYNEQFF. In DNA, the CDR3 is TGTGCCAGCAGTTCCGAGGCGGGGCCCTCCTACAATGAGCAGTTCTTC.

This clone was found a few times. V and J are TRBV28 and TRBJ1-5; weak D call: TRBD1 (5 bases). V lost 5 bases to trimming and J lost 1 base, with 12 bases between them. The germline V gene encodes CDR1 MDHEN and CDR2 SYDVKM. There are 15 residues in the CDR3. The CDR3 sequence is CASSGGGNSNQPQHF. Here the CDR3 DNA reads TGTGCCAGCAGTGGGGGGGGAAACAGCAATCAGCCCCAGCATTTT.

CDR3 nucleotides: TGTGCCAGCAGGGGGGACAGGGCCTCCGTTTCACCCCTCCACTTT. This translates into CASRGDRASVSPLHF. The chain recombines TRBV2 with TRBJ1-6, with 9 bases aligning to TRBD1. V was pared by 6 bases and J by 9 bases, with 9 bases of the junction left unmatched. The germline V gene encodes CDR1 SNHLY and CDR2 FYNNEI. This CDR3 region has 15 residues.

DNA for the CDR3: TGTGCCAGCAGCGCAGCCTACAGGGGTCTCACAGATACGCAGTATTTT. Translated: CASSAAYRGLTDTQYF. This chain connects TRBV4-2 to TRBJ2-3; 7 positions match TRBD1. The CDR3 is made up of 16 amino acids. V shed 5 bases and J 2 bases; nucleotides not matched to a gene: 10. Germline CDR1 is LGHNA and CDR2 is YNFKEQ.

J is TRBJ2-7 and V is TRBV6-5, with 7 nucleotides matching TRBD2. Germline CDR1 reads MNHEY; CDR2 reads SVGAGI. Trimming took 6 bases from V and 9 from J; bases not matched to a gene: 17. This CDR3 has 15 residues. The CDR3: CASRASGEDYEGQYV. The CDR3, as DNA: TGTGCCAGCAGGGCTAGCGGAGAAGATTACGAGGGGCAGTACGTC.

The chain has TRBV5-1 and TRBJ2-1, with D maybe TRBD1 (7 bases). The V end lost 0 bases, the J end lost 5 bases, and 12 bases lay between the germline ends. Germline CDR1 and CDR2: SGHRS and YFSETQ. The CDR3 contains 15 residues. The CDR3 nucleotides read TGCGCCAGCAGCTTGGCAGGGGGAGGTCACAATGAGCAGTTCTTC. Translation: CASSLAGGGHNEQFF.

The chain recombines TRBV10-3 with TRBJ2-2; perhaps TRBD1 as D (6 bases). The germline CDR1 and CDR2 sequences are ENHRY and SYGVKD. The CDR3 contains 15 residues. The ends were cut back, 10 bases at V and 3 bases at J, with 18 bases in the middle. The CDR3 bases are TGTGCCAGTAAGGACAGTGCCTTGGACACCGGGGAGCTGTTTTTT. Translating it yields CASKDSALDTGELFF.

The genes are TRBV5-4 and TRBJ1-1; weak D call: TRBD1 (5 bases). V was cut by 0 bases and J by 5 bases, with 11 bases left in between. There are 14 residues in the CDR3. The germline V gene has CDR1 SGHNT and CDR2 YYREEE (reference sequence). The CDR3, as DNA: TGTGCCAGCAGCTTGGCCAATCAGGGAACTGAAGCTTTCTTT. It specifies CASSLANQGTEAFF.

The chain carries TRBV2 and TRBJ1-1; D not certain. Trimming left V 8 bases short and J 0 bases short, with 16 bases between. Germline CDR1 SNHLY, CDR2 FYNNEI. CDR3 length: 15 amino acids. This CDR3 reads CASREGGLLNTEAFF. The CDR3 nucleotides read TGTGCCAGCCGCGAAGGCGGCTTATTGAACACTGAAGCTTTCTTT.

This clone was counted only a few times. Germline is not matched at one junction end, which may reflect a read error. The rearrangement links TRBV11-3 to TRBJ2-3, with D perhaps TRBD1 (5 bases). CDR3 size: 13 residues. The germline gives CDR1 SGHNT, CDR2 YENEEA. The CDR3 coding sequence is TGTGCCAGCAGCATAGAAGCAGGGGATACGCAGTATTTT. Amino acid sequence: CASSIEAGDTQYF. Full variable domain (remainder filled in from reference TRBV11-3 and TRBJ2-3): EAGVVQSPRYKIIEKKQPVAFWCNPISGHNTLYWYLQNLGQGPELLIRYENEEAVDDSQLPKDRFSAERLKGVDSTLKIQPAELGDSAVYLCASSIEAGDTQYFGPGTRLTVL.

The rearrangement joins TRBV27 to TRBJ2-5; D is possibly TRBD2 (6 bases). V gave up 3 bases and J gave up 0 bases, with 11 bases separating them. The CDR3 has 15 amino acids. Germline CDR1 and CDR2: MNHEY and SMNVEV (reference sequence). DNA for the CDR3: TGTGCCAGCAGTTTCCGGAGGACTAACCAAGAGACCCAGTACTTC. As protein: CASSFRRTNQETQYF.

The gene calls are TRBV18 and TRBJ2-2; no clear D gene. The CDR3 consists of 13 residues. Germline V gene sequence: CDR1 KGHSH, CDR2 LQKENI. Trimming took off 3 bases at V and 5 bases at J, with 7 bases between the two ends. CDR3 bases: TGTGCCAGCTCACCCCGAGAGACCGGGGAGCTGTTTTTT. Translating it yields CASSPRETGELFF.

This rearrangement joins TRBV5-1 to TRBJ1-2; 7 nucleotides align to TRBD1. Germline CDR1 is SGHRS and CDR2 is YFSETQ. V lost 4 bases, J lost 13 bases, and 19 bases stayed unmatched. This CDR3 region has 15 residues. CDR3 residues: CASSPYGGQPTSGTF. In DNA form, the CDR3 reads TGCGCCAGCAGCCCCTACGGGGGACAGCCTACATCGGGCACCTTC.

The chain employs TRBV7-2 and TRBJ2-5; TRBD2 agrees at 7 bases. CDR3 length: 16 amino acids. CDR1 is SGHTA, CDR2 FQGNSA, per germline. V trimming: 1 base; J trimming: 2 bases; junction bases outside the gene matches: 7. This CDR3 is CASSLEGWGLQETQYF. In nucleotides, the CDR3 is TGTGCCAGCAGCTTAGAGGGGTGGGGACTACAAGAGACCCAGTACTTC.

The chain carries TRBV5-4 and TRBJ2-3, with 15 bases identical to TRBD2. Per the germline V gene, CDR1 is SGHNT and CDR2 is YYREEE (reference sequence). The CDR3 has 17 amino acids. V gave up 4 bases and J gave up 2 bases; unmatched junction bases: 5. The CDR3 coding sequence is TGTGCCAGCAGCCGGGGACTAGCGGGGGGCTCCACAGATACGCAGTATTTT. This sequence encodes CASSRGLAGGSTDTQYF.